The 26 T cell receptor beta chains below were found in one sample sequenced in a study of cytomegalovirus exposure and HLA in healthy donors (dated by TCRdb to 2016 to 2017). The library was made by the immunoSEQ multiplex PCR assay. For the multiplex PCR, a mixture combining 60 forward primers for TCR Vbeta segments and 13 reverse primers for TCR Jbeta segments was used. Held by TCRdb, this immuneACCESS table contains in-frame sequences only and omits some clones. Under half of the omission traces to an unresolved V gene where checked; the cause of the rest is unknown. This sample lists around 120,000 clones; 63% were detected once. The ten most abundant clones make up about 9% of the sample. The specimen sequenced was PBMCs. The receptors stem from a man aged 40-49 years in good health and CMV-seropositive.

This clone appeared once. This chain connects TRBV27 to TRBJ1-2; 9 positions match TRBD1. Unmatched junction bases numbered 8, after V lost 1 base and J lost 8 bases. There are 15 residues in the CDR3. Looked up from germline, CDR1 is MNHEY and CDR2 is SMNVEV (reference sequence). CDR3 amino acids: CASSLLGTGRWGYTF. In DNA, the CDR3 is TGTGCCAGCAGTTTATTAGGGACAGGGAGATGGGGCTACACCTTC.

The genes are TRBV28 and TRBJ2-7, with D perhaps matching TRBD1 (5 bases). Germline assignment: CDR1 MDHEN and CDR2 SYDVKM. Trimming pared 8 bases from V and 4 bases from J, leaving 18 bases between. The CDR3 consists of 14 residues. In DNA form, the CDR3 reads TGTGCCAGCGGCTCGGCGACAGTCTTTTACGAGCAGTACTTC. Protein product: CASGSATVFYEQYF.

This chain links TRBV7-9 with TRBJ1-2; TRBD1 aligns across 7 bases. Per germline, CDR1 SEHNR and CDR2 FQNEAQ (reference sequence). This CDR3 spans 13 amino acids. The junction had 9 bases not matched to a gene; V was cut back by 10 bases and J by 4 bases. The CDR3 nucleotides read TGTGCCACCAAACAGGGGTCTCTCTATGGCTACACCTTC. It codes for CATKQGSLYGYTF. The variable domain in full, with the rest retrieved from reference TRBV7-9 and TRBJ1-2, is DTGVSQNPRHKITKRGQNVTFRCDPISEHNRLYWYRQTLGQGPEFLTYFQNEAQLEKSRLLSDRFSAERPKGSFSTLEIQRTEQGDSAMYLCATKQGSLYGYTFGSGTRLTVV.

The rearrangement joins TRBV18 to TRBJ2-7; a weak D match, TRBD1 (6 bases). The CDR3 is made up of 17 amino acids. Trimming removed 3 bases at V and 0 bases at J, with 18 bases between. Per germline, CDR1 KGHSH and CDR2 LQKENI. The DNA of the CDR3 is TGTGCCAGCTCACCCTCTCTAGGACAGAGTTCCTCCTACGAGCAGTACTTC. Its protein product is CASSPSLGQSSSYEQYF. Looking up the rest from reference TRBV18 and TRBJ2-7 gives the full variable domain: NAGVMQNPRHLVRRRGQEARLRCSPMKGHSHVYWYRQLPEEGLKFMVYLQKENIIDESGMPKERFSAEFPKEGPSILRIQQVVRGDSAAYFCASSPSLGQSSSYEQYFGPGTRLTVT.

CDR3 sequence reads: CASSLGLAGLQETQYF. The CDR3 nucleotides are TGCGCCAGCAGCTTAGGACTAGCGGGGCTACAAGAGACCCAGTACTTC. The J gene is TRBJ2-5, the V gene TRBV5-1, with TRBD2 identical over 12 bases. This CDR3 has 16 amino acids. Germline V lookup: CDR1 SGHRS, CDR2 YFSETQ. Trimming removed 2 bases from V and 2 bases from J; junction bases left unmatched: 4.

The chain carries TRBV15 and TRBJ2-7; TRBD1 matches at 9 bases. The V segment lost 5 bases and the J segment 4 bases; nucleotides outside the gene matches: 6. CDR1 is LNHNV, CDR2 YYDKDF, per germline (reference sequence). CDR3 length: 14 amino acids. The CDR3 nucleotides are TGTGCCACCAGCGGCCGGGACAGGGAATACGAGCAGTACTTC. Its protein is CATSGRDREYEQYF.

J is TRBJ1-1 and V is TRBV28, with D perhaps TRBD1 (6 bases). Between the trimmed V and J ends, which lost 6 bases and 1 base, there was a span of 12 bases. The germline V gene encodes CDR1 MDHEN and CDR2 SYDVKM. This CDR3 is built from 14 residues. The CDR3 here is CASRPGHKNTEAFF. CDR3 nucleotide sequence: TGTGCCAGCAGGCCGGGACACAAGAACACTGAAGCTTTCTTT.

The V call is TRBV6-6, the J call TRBJ1-6, with 7 bases identical to TRBD1. The CDR3 runs 15 residues. J gave up 6 bases and V 6 bases, and 8 bases lay outside the gene matches. Germline loops: CDR1 MNHNY, CDR2 SVGAGI (reference sequence). The DNA of the CDR3 is TGTGCCAGCAGGAGGGAGAGACAGGGTAATTCACCCCTCCACTTT. This translates into CASRRERQGNSPLHF.

The sample holds a few counts of this clone. The J gene is TRBJ2-1, the V gene TRBV5-1; 7 nucleotides line up with TRBD2. The CDR3 loop spans 15 amino acids. CDR1 SGHRS and CDR2 YFSETQ come from the germline V gene. The junction had 7 bases not matched to a gene; V was cut back by 0 bases and J by 7 bases. CDR3 protein: CASSLADGRLNEQFF. The CDR3 region has the DNA TGCGCCAGCAGCTTGGCGGACGGGAGGTTGAATGAGCAGTTCTTC.

This rearrangement joins TRBV18 to TRBJ1-1, with 9 bases fitting TRBD1. The CDR3 extends over 14 amino acids. Germline V gene lookup returns CDR1 KGHSH and CDR2 LQKENI. Trimming at V came to 6 bases and at J to 3 bases, leaving 5 bases not matched to a gene. This CDR3 reads CASSGQGRDTEAFF. CDR3 nucleotide sequence: TGTGCCAGCTCCGGACAGGGGAGGGACACTGAAGCTTTCTTT.

The V call is TRBV2, the J call TRBJ2-7, with TRBD1 matching 7 bases. The length of the CDR3 is 14 residues. The V gene end was trimmed by 9 bases and the J gene end by 0 bases; junction bases not matched to a gene: 8. Germline-derived CDR1 and CDR2 are SNHLY and FYNNEI. The CDR3 region has the DNA TGTGCCAGGTCGGACAGGCTAAGCTCCTACGAGCAGTACTTC. It codes for CARSDRLSSYEQYF.

This clone was seen just once. The chain combines TRBV28 with TRBJ1-2; D is perhaps TRBD1 (5 bases). The CDR3 is made up of 13 amino acids. V lost 4 bases to trimming and J lost 6 bases, with 12 bases between them. Germline V gene data show CDR1 as MDHEN and CDR2 as SYDVKM. For the CDR3, the DNA is TGTGCCAGCAGTTGGGGGGTATCGAATGGCTACACCTTC. Amino acids: CASSWGVSNGYTF.

The rearrangement links TRBV6-6 to TRBJ1-2; D not certain. This CDR3 has 12 amino acids. Germline CDR1 and CDR2: MNHNY and SVGAGI (reference sequence). V lost 7 bases to trimming and J lost 2 bases, with 8 bases between them. CDR3 bases: TGTGCCAGCAAGGAGCCGAACTATGGCTACACCTTC. Translating gives CASKEPNYGYTF.

This clone was detected only a few times. The chain has TRBV18 and TRBJ2-1, with a weak D call TRBD2 (6 bases). Germline V CDR1 and CDR2: KGHSH, LQKENI. Between the trimmed V and J ends, which lost 2 bases and 8 bases, there was a span of 10 bases. This CDR3 spans 13 amino acids. CDR3 in amino acids: CASSPVEGHEQFF. DNA for the CDR3: TGTGCCAGCTCACCAGTGGAGGGCCATGAGCAGTTCTTC.

J is TRBJ2-1 and V is TRBV29-1, with D maybe TRBD2 (7 bases). The CDR3 runs 12 residues. Per the germline V gene, CDR1 is SQVTM and CDR2 is ANQGSEA. CDR3 sequence: CGGGYSYNEQFF. The CDR3 nucleotides are TGCGGGGGGGGCTACTCCTACAATGAGCAGTTCTTC.

The table lists this clone with a count of one. V is TRBV6-5 and J is TRBJ2-7, with 7 bases aligning to TRBD2. The CDR3 has 16 residues. V dropped 0 bases and J dropped 2; count of bases not matched to a gene: 7. Looked up from germline, CDR1 is MNHEY and CDR2 is SVGAGI. CDR3 amino acids: CASSYSIHGGAYEQYF. The CDR3 DNA sequence: TGTGCCAGCAGTTACTCGATCCATGGGGGGGCCTACGAGCAGTACTTC.

The rearrangement joins TRBV4-1 to TRBJ2-3; perhaps TRBD2 as D (6 bases). The CDR3 runs to 13 residues. Germline V gives CDR1 MGHRA, CDR2 YSYEKL. V was pared by 1 base and J by 7 bases, with 9 bases between. In nucleotides, the CDR3 is TGCGCCAGCAGCCAAGTCCGGGGGAATACGCAGTATTTT. This codes for CASSQVRGNTQYF.

This chain links TRBV29-1 with TRBJ2-1; 9 bases match TRBD1. V dropped 4 bases and J dropped 2; count of bases not matched to a gene: 3. This CDR3 contains 14 residues. Germline V CDR1 and CDR2: SQVTM, ANQGSEA. DNA of the CDR3: TGCAGCGTTGTACAGGGGGCGGCCTACAATGAGCAGTTCTTC. This gives the protein CSVVQGAAYNEQFF.

The chain combines TRBV6-5 with TRBJ1-5; D is unresolved. Looked up from germline, CDR1 is MNHEY and CDR2 is SVGAGI. The CDR3 sequence is 13 residues long. V shed 0 bases and J shed 7 bases, with 7 bases lying between them. The CDR3 coding sequence is TGTGCCAGCAGTTACTCGAGGGAACAGCCCCAGCATTTT. Protein: CASSYSREQPQHF.

Ten or more counts support this clone. The rearrangement uses TRBV5-4 and TRBJ1-2; a weak D match, TRBD1 (5 bases). Per germline, CDR1 SGHNT and CDR2 YYREEE (reference sequence). V lost 4 bases to trimming and J lost 8 bases, with 12 bases between them. The CDR3 has 12 amino acids. CDR3 nucleotide sequence: TGTGCCAGCAGCCGGGACTCGGGGGGCTACACCTTC. This codes for CASSRDSGGYTF.

The chain uses TRBV7-6 and TRBJ2-3; D possibly corresponds to TRBD1 (5 bases). V lost 4 bases, J lost 1 base, and 18 bases lay in between. From germline, CDR1 is SGHVS and CDR2 FNYEAQ. The CDR3 spans 17 residues. CDR3 in DNA: TGTGCCAGCAGCTCCGCAGTTTGGGGCGCTGGCACAGATACGCAGTATTTT. It yields the protein CASSSAVWGAGTDTQYF. Filled out from reference TRBV7-6 and TRBJ2-3, the complete variable domain reads GAGVSQSPRYKVTKRGQDVALRCDPISGHVSLYWYRQALGQGPEFLTYFNYEAQQDKSGLPNDRFSAERPEGSISTLTIQRTEQRDSAMYRCASSSAVWGAGTDTQYFGPGTRLTVL.

This sequence joins TRBV11-3 and TRBJ2-3; 9 positions match TRBD2. This CDR3 is 14 amino acids long. The trim removed 3 bases at V and 3 bases at J, leaving 1 base unmatched. The germline V gene has CDR1 SGHNT and CDR2 YENEEA. The CDR3 DNA follows: TGTGCCAGCAGCTTTAGCGGGAGTACAGATACGCAGTATTTT. The encoded protein is CASSFSGSTDTQYF.

The rearrangement uses TRBV10-1 and TRBJ2-1; 9 bases match TRBD2. Trimming cost V 6 bases and J 9 bases; bases outside gene matches: 12. The CDR3 covers 15 residues. The germline CDR1 and CDR2 sequences are WNHNN and SYGVQD (reference sequence). CDR3 residues: CASRAASGDGSEQFF. In DNA form, the CDR3 reads TGCGCCAGCAGGGCCGCTAGCGGGGACGGATCTGAGCAGTTCTTC.

The chain has TRBV30 and TRBJ1-1; D may be TRBD1 (5 bases). There are 15 residues in the CDR3. Trimming left V 2 bases short and J 1 base short, with 14 bases between. Per the germline V gene, CDR1 is GTSNPN and CDR2 is SVGIG (reference sequence). Here the CDR3 reads CAWSSPGLPNTEAFF. The CDR3 coding sequence is TGTGCCTGGAGTTCCCCGGGACTGCCGAACACTGAAGCTTTCTTT.

Comments on this clone: Other DNA sequences from this sample encode an identical CDR3 as well. The chain has TRBV2 and TRBJ1-1; 9 nucleotides match TRBD1. The V gene end was trimmed by 8 bases and the J gene end by 1 base; junction bases not matched to a gene: 2. The CDR3 loop spans 13 amino acids. CDR1 SNHLY and CDR2 FYNNEI come from the germline V gene. The CDR3 sequence: CASSGQGNTEAFF. The CDR3 DNA reads TGTGCCAGCTCGGGACAGGGGAACACTGAAGCTTTCTTT.

This chain links TRBV11-3 with TRBJ2-2; 8 bases are shared with TRBD2. Germline loops: CDR1 SGHNT, CDR2 YENEEA. The CDR3 contains 17 residues. Trimming took 1 base from V and 2 from J; bases not matched to a gene: 6. DNA of the CDR3: TGTGCCAGCAGCTTAGGTCCGCGGGGGGCTAACACCGGGGAGCTGTTTTTT. Translating gives CASSLGPRGANTGELFF.